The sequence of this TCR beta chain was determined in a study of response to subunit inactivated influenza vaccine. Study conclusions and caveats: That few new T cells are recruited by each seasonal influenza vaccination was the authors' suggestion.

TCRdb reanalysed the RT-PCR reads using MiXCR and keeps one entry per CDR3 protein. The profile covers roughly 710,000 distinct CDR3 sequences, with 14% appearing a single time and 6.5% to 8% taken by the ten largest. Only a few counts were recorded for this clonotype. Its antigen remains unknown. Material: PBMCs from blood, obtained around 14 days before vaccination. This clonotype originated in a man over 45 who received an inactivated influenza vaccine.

The CDR3 sequence is CAIGSSNTGELFF. CDR3 coding DNA: TGTGCCATTGGGTCCTCTAACACCGGGGAGCTGTTTTTT. The rearrangement links TRBV10-3 to TRBJ2-2; D is uncertain. The CDR3 has 13 amino acids. Germline V gene data show CDR1 as ENHRY and CDR2 as SYGVKD. V lost 9 bases and J lost 2, with 10 bases in between.